Presented here are 25 T cell receptor beta chains from one specimen sequenced in a study of vaccination and CD4 T cells after COVID-19. One entry per CDR3 protein, called by TCRdb with MiXCR from the PCR reads. The sample carries 11,000 to 15,000 distinct CDR3 sequences, 69% recorded once. The source material was CD4+ T cells from blood, sampled after SARS-CoV-2 vaccination. Every receptor here comes from a human donor who had recovered from COVID-19.

J is TRBJ1-1 and V is TRBV7-9, with a possible D match to TRBD1 (6 bases). From germline, CDR1 is SEHNR and CDR2 FQNEAQ (reference sequence). The CDR3 consists of 19 residues. Deletions cut 1 base from V and 1 base from J, with 22 bases between. This CDR3 reads CASSLGARGGDDKNTEAFF. The CDR3 DNA sequence: TGTGCCAGCAGCTTAGGGGCAAGAGGGGGGGACGATAAGAACACTGAAGCTTTCTTT. The variable domain in full, with the rest retrieved from reference TRBV7-9 and TRBJ1-1, is DTGVSQNPRHKITKRGQNVTFRCDPISEHNRLYWYRQTLGQGPEFLTYFQNEAQLEKSRLLSDRFSAERPKGSFSTLEIQRTEQGDSAMYLCASSLGARGGDDKNTEAFFGQGTRLTVV.

This chain uses TRBV20-1 with TRBJ2-1, with D possibly being TRBD1 or TRBD2 (5 bases each). Germline V lookup: CDR1 DFQATT, CDR2 SNEGSKA (reference sequence). Trimming shortened V by 3 bases and J by 1 base, and 10 bases separated the two germline ends. There are 14 residues in the CDR3. The CDR3 loop is CSARGTYSYNEQFF. The CDR3 DNA reads as TGCAGTGCTAGGGGGACGTATTCCTACAATGAGCAGTTCTTC.

V and J are TRBV18 and TRBJ2-5; D unclear. The CDR3 length is 13 residues. Deletions cut 6 bases from V and 4 bases from J, with 12 bases between. Germline V CDR1 and CDR2: KGHSH, LQKENI. CDR3 DNA sequence: TGTGCCAGCTCCACGTTGCCTGGAGAGACCCAGTACTTC. Its translation is CASSTLPGETQYF.

The sample holds one count of this clonotype. The V call is TRBV20-1, the J call TRBJ1-6; 10 bases match TRBD1. Germline assignment: CDR1 DFQATT and CDR2 SNEGSKA (reference sequence). The V and J ends lost 6 bases and 8 bases, in that order; junction bases with no gene match: 4. CDR3 length equals 13 residues. CDR3 loop: CSARTGGHSPLHF. Written as DNA, the CDR3 is TGCAGTGCGCGGACAGGGGGACATTCACCCCTCCACTTT.

The chain uses TRBV2 and TRBJ2-5; D not certain. The CDR3 contains 13 residues. V gave up 8 bases and J gave up 2 bases, with 12 bases separating them. Germline V gene sequence: CDR1 SNHLY, CDR2 FYNNEI. CDR3 sequence reads: CASGRHRQETQYF. In DNA form, the CDR3 reads TGTGCCAGCGGCAGACACCGTCAAGAGACCCAGTACTTC.

V gene TRBV24-1 combines with J gene TRBJ2-7; D not certain. The CDR3 has 12 amino acids. The V end lost 9 bases, the J end lost 2 bases, and 10 bases lay between the germline ends. CDR1 and CDR2 (germline): KGHDR, SFDVKD. CDR3 sequence reads: CATGSSPYEQYF. The CDR3 DNA follows: TGTGCCACCGGATCTTCACCCTACGAGCAGTACTTC.

The DNA of the CDR3 is TGTGCCAGCAGATCCACAGGGATAGATCAGCCCCAGCATTTT. This sequence encodes CASRSTGIDQPQHF. The rearrangement links TRBV2 to TRBJ1-5, with D maybe TRBD1 (6 bases). Germline CDR1 is SNHLY and CDR2 is FYNNEI. The CDR3 covers 14 residues. The V end was cut by 6 bases, the J end by 5 bases, with 14 bases between.

This clonotype was detected only once. The V call is TRBV7-2, the J call TRBJ2-5; D gene unclear. V gave up 1 base and J gave up 4 bases, with 13 bases separating them. The CDR3 contains 15 residues. Germline values: CDR1 SGHTA, CDR2 FQGNSA. The CDR3 region has the DNA TGTGCCAGCAGCTTAGTTCGGGCTACGAGAGAGACCCAGTACTTC. Its translation: CASSLVRATRETQYF.

The chain is built from TRBV19 and TRBJ1-5; 11 nucleotides align to TRBD1. Looked up from germline, CDR1 is LNHDA and CDR2 is SQIVND (reference sequence). CDR3 length: 15 amino acids. Germline trimming cut 3 bases from V and 6 bases from J; bases unmatched to any gene: 4. CDR3 protein: CASSIGQGAAQPQHF. CDR3 DNA: TGTGCCAGTAGTATTGGACAGGGGGCCGCTCAGCCCCAGCATTTT.

This chain links TRBV2 with TRBJ2-5, with D perhaps matching TRBD2 (5 bases). CDR3 size: 15 residues. The germline V and J ends were trimmed by 6 bases and 5 bases, with 19 bases remaining between them. CDR1 and CDR2 from the germline V gene are SNHLY and FYNNEI. The CDR3 reads CASRTDSTGFETQYF. The CDR3 nucleotides read TGTGCCAGCAGGACGGACTCTACCGGGTTCGAGACCCAGTACTTC.

The genes are TRBV7-8 and TRBJ2-7, with TRBD1 matching 8 bases. This CDR3 has 16 amino acids. Trimming cost V 4 bases and J 0 bases; bases outside gene matches: 8. Germline V gives CDR1 SGHVS, CDR2 FQNEAQ. CDR3 protein: CASSSYQGAFSYEQYF. DNA of the CDR3: TGTGCCAGCAGCTCCTACCAGGGGGCATTCTCCTACGAGCAGTACTTC.

This clonotype came up once. The CDR3 loop reads CASSRESDTQYF. DNA for the CDR3: TGTGCCAGCAGTAGGGAGTCAGATACGCAGTATTTT. The chain employs TRBV2 and TRBJ2-3; D perhaps matches TRBD2 (5 bases). With 5 bases removed from V and 4 bases from J, the gap between germline ends came to 7 bases. The germline V gene has CDR1 SNHLY and CDR2 FYNNEI. The CDR3 sequence is 12 residues long.

The J gene is TRBJ2-2, the V gene TRBV28, with D hard to call. CDR3 length: 14 amino acids. Trimming cost V 10 bases and J 4 bases, with 16 bases left between them. The germline V gene has CDR1 MDHEN and CDR2 SYDVKM. CDR3 coding DNA: TGTGCCACCTGGACCGGGCCGGGCACCGGGGAGCTGTTTTTT. Its protein product is CATWTGPGTGELFF. The entire variable domain, with the rest obtained from reference TRBV28 and TRBJ2-2, is as follows: DVKVTQSSRYLVKRTGEKVFLECVQDMDHENMFWYRQDPGLGLRLIYFSYDVKMKEKGDIPEGYSVSREKKERFSLILESASTNQTSMYLCATWTGPGTGELFFGEGSRLTVL.

As DNA, the CDR3 is TGTGCCAGCACCGAGAGGACAGACCTCTATGGCTACACCTTC. Translation gives CASTERTDLYGYTF. The chain joins TRBV6-2 or TRBV6-3 to TRBJ1-2; D may be TRBD1 (6 bases). The CDR3 length is 14 residues. V lost 7 bases, J lost 4 bases, and 16 bases lay in between. The germline gives CDR1 MNHEY, CDR2 SVGEGT.

This clonotype has only a few counts. The rearrangement joins TRBV24-1 to TRBJ2-7; D unresolved. Between the trimmed V and J ends, which lost 1 base and 0 bases, there was a span of 12 bases. This CDR3 spans 16 amino acids. Germline V gene sequence: CDR1 KGHDR, CDR2 SFDVKD. CDR3 region: CATSDFAEYSSYEQYF. The CDR3, as DNA: TGTGCCACCAGTGATTTCGCAGAGTACAGCTCCTACGAGCAGTACTTC.

The V call is TRBV2, the J call TRBJ1-6; the match to TRBD1 covers 8 bases. This CDR3 contains 13 residues. In germline, CDR1 is SNHLY, CDR2 FYNNEI. V dropped 8 bases and J dropped 6; count of bases not matched to a gene: 3. The CDR3, as DNA: TGTGCCAGCGGGGACAGGAGTAATTCACCCCTCCACTTT. This encodes CASGDRSNSPLHF.

The chain employs TRBV12-3 or TRBV12-4 and TRBJ2-7; 8 bases fit TRBD2. The V gene end was trimmed by 6 bases and the J gene end by 3 bases; junction bases not matched to a gene: 7. CDR3 length: 14 residues. This chain's CDR3 is CASSRGTSGYEQYF. The CDR3 DNA reads TGTGCCAGCAGCCGGGGGACTAGTGGCTACGAGCAGTACTTC.

This clonotype was observed a handful of times. The J gene is TRBJ1-1, the V gene TRBV6-4, with D possibly TRBD1 on 5 matching bases. Per the germline V gene, CDR1 is MRHNA and CDR2 is SNTAGT. The CDR3 is made up of 13 amino acids. Trimming took 4 bases from V and 6 from J, leaving 12 bases between them. The CDR3 here is CASSVERGAEAFF. The CDR3 DNA is TGTGCCAGCAGTGTGGAGAGGGGAGCTGAAGCTTTCTTT.

This chain joins TRBV27 and TRBJ2-1, with 9 nucleotides matching TRBD1. Germline-derived CDR1 and CDR2 are MNHEY and SMNVEV (reference sequence). J was trimmed by 7 bases and V by 7 bases; bases with no gene match: 11. The CDR3 spans 15 residues. The CDR3 region has the DNA TGTGCCAGCACCGCGAGCCGGGACAGGGTGAATGAGCAGTTCTTC. This gives the protein CASTASRDRVNEQFF.

This clonotype came up a few times. This chain uses TRBV20-1 with TRBJ2-1; D is possibly TRBD2 (6 bases). Germline V gene lookup returns CDR1 DFQATT and CDR2 SNEGSKA (reference sequence). CDR3 length: 15 amino acids. The ends were cut back, 1 base at V and 1 base at J, with 11 bases in the middle. CDR3 protein: CSARVMTSSYNEQFF. The CDR3 DNA is TGCAGTGCTAGAGTGATGACTAGTTCCTACAATGAGCAGTTCTTC.

The chain combines TRBV20-1 with TRBJ1-4; D gene uncertain. The V gene lost 0 bases and the J gene lost 8 bases, with 13 bases spanning the gap. Germline V gives CDR1 DFQATT, CDR2 SNEGSKA (reference sequence). The CDR3 is 14 amino acids. The DNA for the CDR3 is TGCAGTGCTAGAGACTCAGGAGACCGGGAAAAACTGTTTTTT. Protein product: CSARDSGDREKLFF.

The J gene is TRBJ1-5, the V gene TRBV6-2 or TRBV6-3; D possibly corresponds to TRBD1 (5 bases). Germline V CDR1 and CDR2: MNHEY, SVGEGT. The V gene lost 11 bases and the J gene lost 5 bases, with 16 bases spanning the gap. This CDR3 is 13 amino acids long. The CDR3 nucleotides read TGTGCCCGGGGGAGCAGTTCGGATCAGCCCCAGCATTTT. Translation: CARGSSSDQPQHF.

In this sample, this clonotype turned up a few times. The CDR3 nucleotides are TGTGCCAGCAGCCCGGGACTAGCGGGAGGGCCTTTGGAGACCCAGTACTTC. It specifies CASSPGLAGGPLETQYF. The chain is built from TRBV11-2 and TRBJ2-5; 16 bases line up with TRBD2. Germline lookup yields CDR1 SGHAT and CDR2 FQNNGV. This CDR3 contains 17 residues. The J segment lost 5 bases and the V segment lost 5 bases, leaving 8 bases of the junction unmatched.

This clonotype was detected once. The rearrangement uses TRBV20-1 and TRBJ2-1, with no clear D. The germline V gene encodes CDR1 DFQATT and CDR2 SNEGSKA (reference sequence). The V gene lost 3 bases and the J gene lost 3 bases, with 3 bases spanning the gap. The CDR3 is 11 amino acids. This CDR3 reads CSARDYNEQFF. Here the CDR3 DNA reads TGCAGTGCTAGGGACTACAATGAGCAGTTCTTC.

This clonotype was seen a few times. This chain links TRBV6-2 or TRBV6-3 with TRBJ1-1; D is unresolved. Germline V CDR1 and CDR2: MNHEY, SVGEGT. Trimming stripped 10 bases from V and 4 bases from J, with 13 bases between. This CDR3 spans 12 amino acids. This CDR3 is CATREYGTEAFF. The CDR3 DNA reads as TGTGCCACCCGTGAGTATGGCACTGAAGCTTTCTTT.